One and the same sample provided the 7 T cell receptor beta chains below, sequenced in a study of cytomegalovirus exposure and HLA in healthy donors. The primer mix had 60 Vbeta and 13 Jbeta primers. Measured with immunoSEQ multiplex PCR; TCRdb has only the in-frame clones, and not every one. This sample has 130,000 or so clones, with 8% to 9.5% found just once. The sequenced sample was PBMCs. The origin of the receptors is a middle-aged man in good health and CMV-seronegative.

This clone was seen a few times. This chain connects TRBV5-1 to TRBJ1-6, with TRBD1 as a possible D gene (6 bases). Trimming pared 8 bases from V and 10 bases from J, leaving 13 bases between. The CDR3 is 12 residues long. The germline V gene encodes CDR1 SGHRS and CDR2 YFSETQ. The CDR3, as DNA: TGCGCCAGGAAACAGGGAATCTCACCCCTCCACTTT. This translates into CARKQGISPLHF.

The CDR3 region is CASSQDPGENTEAFF. CDR3 DNA sequence: TGCGCCAGCAGCCAAGATCCAGGGGAAAACACTGAAGCTTTCTTT. The chain carries TRBV4-1 and TRBJ1-1; possibly TRBD1 for D (6 bases). Looked up from germline, CDR1 is MGHRA and CDR2 is YSYEKL. V lost 0 bases and J lost 2, with 10 bases in between. There are 15 residues in the CDR3.

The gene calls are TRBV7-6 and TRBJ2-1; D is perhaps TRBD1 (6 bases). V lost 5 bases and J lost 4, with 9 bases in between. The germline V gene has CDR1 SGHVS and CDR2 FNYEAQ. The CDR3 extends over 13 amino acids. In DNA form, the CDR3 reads TGTGCCAGCAGCCGGACAGATTACAATGAGCAGTTCTTC. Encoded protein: CASSRTDYNEQFF.

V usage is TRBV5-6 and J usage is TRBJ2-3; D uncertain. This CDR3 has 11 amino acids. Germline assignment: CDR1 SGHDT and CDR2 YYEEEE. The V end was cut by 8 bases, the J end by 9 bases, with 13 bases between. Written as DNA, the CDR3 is TGTGCCAGAAGAACCCTGAGGACGCAGTATTTT. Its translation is CARRTLRTQYF. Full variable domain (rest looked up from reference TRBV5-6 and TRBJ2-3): DAGVTQSPTHLIKTRGQQVTLRCSPKSGHDTVSWYQQALGQGPQFIFQYYEEEERQRGNFPDRFSGHQFPNYSSELNVNALLLGDSALYLCARRTLRTQYFGPGTRLTVL.

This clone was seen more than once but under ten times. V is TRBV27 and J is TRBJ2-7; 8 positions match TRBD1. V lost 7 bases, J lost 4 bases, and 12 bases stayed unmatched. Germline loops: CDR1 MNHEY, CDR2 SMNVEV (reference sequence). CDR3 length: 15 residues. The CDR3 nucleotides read TGTGCCAGCAAGTGGGTGGCAGGGGGCAGGTACGAGCAGTACTTC. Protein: CASKWVAGGRYEQYF.

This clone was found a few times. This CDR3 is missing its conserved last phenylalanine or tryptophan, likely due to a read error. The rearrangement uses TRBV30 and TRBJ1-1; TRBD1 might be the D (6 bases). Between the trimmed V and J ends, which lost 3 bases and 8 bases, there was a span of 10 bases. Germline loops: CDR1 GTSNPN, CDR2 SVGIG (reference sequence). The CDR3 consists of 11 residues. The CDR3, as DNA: TGTGCCTGGAGGTTCACAGGGGAAGCTTTCCTT. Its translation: CAWRFTGEAFL.

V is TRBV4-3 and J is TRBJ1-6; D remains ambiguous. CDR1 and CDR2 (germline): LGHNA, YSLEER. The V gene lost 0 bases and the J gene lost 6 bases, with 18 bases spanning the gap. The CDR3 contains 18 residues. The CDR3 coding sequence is TGCGCCAGCAGCCAAGACATTCCGACGGGGAGGAGTAATTCACCCCTCCACTTT. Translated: CASSQDIPTGRSNSPLHF.